Sequencing of this T cell receptor (beta chain) was carried out in a study of blood T cell repertoires in COVID-19. Turning to the study itself: Specimens from acute and convalescent COVID-19 originated in the United States, Italy and Spain. T cells, B-cell-depleted T cells, or PBMCs provided the cDNA or gDNA that served as material.

Per the original data handling: Reference gene primers were amplified, and this amplification served to estimate nucleated cell counts. The table came from immunoSEQ multiplex PCR; TCRdb's copy has only in-frame clones and leaves some out. V and J calls and clone size are as listed in that table; D and trimming were resolved from the DNA. The sample has some 210,000 clones; 84% are singletons. The germline V and J ends were trimmed by 3 bases and 5 bases, with 13 bases remaining between them. Germline V CDR1 and CDR2: MGHRA, YSYEKL. The CDR3 has 14 amino acids. The TCR comes from a woman in her seventies with active or convalescent COVID-19. Sequenced input: peripheral blood. V is TRBV4-1 and J is TRBJ1-2; D is ambiguous. CDR3 loop: CASSQSLGAYGYTF. The CDR3 DNA follows: TGCGCCAGCAGCCAGAGCCTGGGCGCTTATGGCTACACCTTC.